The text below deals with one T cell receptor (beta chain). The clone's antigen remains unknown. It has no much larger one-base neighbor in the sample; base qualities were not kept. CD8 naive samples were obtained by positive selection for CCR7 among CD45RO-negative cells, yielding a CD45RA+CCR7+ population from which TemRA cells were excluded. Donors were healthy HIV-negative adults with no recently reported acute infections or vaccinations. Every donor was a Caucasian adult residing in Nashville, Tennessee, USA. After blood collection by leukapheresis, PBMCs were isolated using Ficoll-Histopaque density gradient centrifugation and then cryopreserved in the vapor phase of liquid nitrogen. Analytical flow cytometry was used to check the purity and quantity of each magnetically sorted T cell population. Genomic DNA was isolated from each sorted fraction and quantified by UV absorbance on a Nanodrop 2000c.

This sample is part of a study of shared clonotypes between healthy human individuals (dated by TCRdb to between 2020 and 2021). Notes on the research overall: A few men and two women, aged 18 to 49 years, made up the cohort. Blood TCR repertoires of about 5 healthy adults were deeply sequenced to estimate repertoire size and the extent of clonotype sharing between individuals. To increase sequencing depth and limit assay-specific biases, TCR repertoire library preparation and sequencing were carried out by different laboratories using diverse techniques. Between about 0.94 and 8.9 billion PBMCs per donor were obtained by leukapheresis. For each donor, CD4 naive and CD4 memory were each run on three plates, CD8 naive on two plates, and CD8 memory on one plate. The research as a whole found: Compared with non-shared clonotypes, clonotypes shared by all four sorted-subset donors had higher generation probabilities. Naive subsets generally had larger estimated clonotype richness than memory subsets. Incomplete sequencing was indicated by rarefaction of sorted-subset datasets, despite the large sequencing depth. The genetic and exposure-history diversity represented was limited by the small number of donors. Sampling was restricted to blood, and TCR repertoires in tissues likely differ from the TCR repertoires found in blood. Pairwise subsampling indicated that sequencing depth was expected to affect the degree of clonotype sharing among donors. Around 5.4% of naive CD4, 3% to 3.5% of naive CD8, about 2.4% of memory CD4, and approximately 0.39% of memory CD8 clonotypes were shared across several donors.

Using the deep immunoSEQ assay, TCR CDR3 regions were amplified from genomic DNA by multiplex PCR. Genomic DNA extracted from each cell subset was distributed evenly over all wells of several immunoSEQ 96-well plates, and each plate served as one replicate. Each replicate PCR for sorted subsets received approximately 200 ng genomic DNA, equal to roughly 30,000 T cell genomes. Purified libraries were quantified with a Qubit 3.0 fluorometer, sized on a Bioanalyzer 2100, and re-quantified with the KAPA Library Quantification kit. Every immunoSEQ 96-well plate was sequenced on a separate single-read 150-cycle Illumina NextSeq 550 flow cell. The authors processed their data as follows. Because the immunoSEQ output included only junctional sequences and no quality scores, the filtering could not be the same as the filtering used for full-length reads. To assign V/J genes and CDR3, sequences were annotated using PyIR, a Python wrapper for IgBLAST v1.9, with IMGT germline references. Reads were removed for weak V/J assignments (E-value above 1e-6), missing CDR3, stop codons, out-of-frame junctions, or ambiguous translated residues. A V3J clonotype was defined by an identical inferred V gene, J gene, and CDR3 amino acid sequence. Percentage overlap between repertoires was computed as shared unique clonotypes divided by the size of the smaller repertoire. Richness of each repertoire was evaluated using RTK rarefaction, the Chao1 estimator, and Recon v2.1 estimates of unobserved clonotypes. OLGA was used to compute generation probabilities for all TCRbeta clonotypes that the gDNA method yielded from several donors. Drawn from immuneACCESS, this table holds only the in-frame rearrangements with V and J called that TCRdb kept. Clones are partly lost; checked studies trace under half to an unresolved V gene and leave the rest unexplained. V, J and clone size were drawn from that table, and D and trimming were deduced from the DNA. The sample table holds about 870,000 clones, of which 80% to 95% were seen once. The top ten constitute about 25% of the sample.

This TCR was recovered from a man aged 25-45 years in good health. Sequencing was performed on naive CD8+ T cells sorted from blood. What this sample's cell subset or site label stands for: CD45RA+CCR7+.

The nucleotide sequence is given as TGTGCCAGTAGTATGTCGGGAGCTCTCGAGCAGTACTTC. This translates into CASSMSGALEQYF. The V and J segments used are TRBV19 and TRBJ2-7, with TRBD2 perhaps the D gene, on 6 matching bases. Based on the germline V gene (reference sequence), the CDR1 and CDR2 sequences are LNHDA and SQIVND. V loses 3 bases of germline sequence and J loses 6 bases, and the interval between the two ends is 12 bases. The CDR3 contains 13 residues, cysteine and phenylalanine counted. This entry keeps only the CDR3 DNA: 39 bases, framed from base 1.